The rows below give T cell receptor beta chains drawn from one sample of a study of molecular identifiers for immune sequencing clone quantification. A single record per CDR3 protein comes from TCRdb applying MiXCR to the PCR reads. The sample yields around 65,000 distinct CDR3 sequences, around 17% seen once. Sequencing was done on a sample of naive CD8+ T cells from blood, with Jurkat cell RNA spiked in. Receptors were obtained from a human donor in good health. Some libraries in this study had Jurkat cell RNA spiked in. Each CDR3 is given with its conserved first and last residue. Each record gives: D gene, J gene, V gene, clone size, CDR3 protein, CDR3 DNA. A D gene is named only where the DNA matches it firmly. Clone size is stated in some rows and not others, as once, few, many or a class when expanded.

D: .
J: TRBJ2-1
V: TRBV30
size: many
CDR3: CAWSVLGISSYNEQFF
DNA: TGTGCCTGGAGTGTACTGGGAATAAGCTCCTACAATGAGCAGTTCTTC

D: .
J: TRBJ1-5
V: TRBV11-2
size: many
CDR3: CASSLDAGNNQPQHF
DNA: TGTGCCAGCAGCTTAGACGCAGGTAACAATCAGCCCCAGCATTTT

D: .
J: TRBJ2-2
V: TRBV9
size: .
CDR3: CASSPMTGGLFF
DNA: TGTGCCAGCAGCCCCATGACCGGGGGGCTGTTTTTT

D: .
J: TRBJ1-2
V: TRBV5-6
size: .
CDR3: CASSLKPSTVANYGYTF
DNA: TGTGCCAGCAGCCTTAAACCATCGACCGTTGCTAACTATGGCTACACCTTC

D: .
J: TRBJ2-7
V: TRBV11-2
size: many
CDR3: CASSFGGPWYEQYF
DNA: TGTGCCAGCAGCTTTGGGGGCCCTTGGTACGAGCAGTACTTC

D: TRBD2
J: TRBJ2-2
V: TRBV11-2
size: many
CDR3: CASSPSGPGGPGDTGELFF
DNA: TGTGCCAGCAGCCCAAGTGGGCCGGGAGGGCCTGGTGACACCGGGGAGCTGTTTTTT

D: .
J: TRBJ1-1
V: TRBV27
size: many
CDR3: CASRDGQQNTEAFF
DNA: TGTGCCAGCAGGGACGGACAGCAGAACACTGAAGCTTTCTTT

D: .
J: TRBJ1-1
V: TRBV20-1
size: many
CDR3: CSAGVGLMNTEAFF
DNA: TGCAGTGCTGGGGTAGGGTTGATGAACACTGAAGCTTTCTTT

D: .
J: TRBJ1-3
V: TRBV15
size: .
CDR3: CATTPKGYASGNTIYF
DNA: TGTGCCACCACCCCCAAGGGGTACGCTTCCGGAAACACCATATATTTT

D: .
J: TRBJ2-3
V: TRBV4-3
size: .
CDR3: CASSRPSLHTDTRYF
DNA: TGCGCCAGCAGCCGACCCTCCTTGCACACAGATACGCGGTATTTT

D: .
J: TRBJ2-7
V: TRBV27
size: many
CDR3: CASSLGLSYEQYF
DNA: TGTGCCAGCAGTTTGGGACTTTCCTACGAGCAGTACTTC

D: TRBD1
J: TRBJ1-6
V: TRBV29-1
size: many
CDR3: CSVTAGGVNSPLHF
DNA: TGCAGCGTTACGGCAGGGGGGGTGAATTCACCCCTCCACTTT

D: TRBD1
J: TRBJ2-7
V: TRBV27
size: many
CDR3: CATGQVSYEQYF
DNA: TGTGCCACCGGACAGGTCTCCTACGAGCAGTACTTC

D: .
J: TRBJ1-1
V: TRBV13
size: many
CDR3: CASSLTSNTEAFF
DNA: TGTGCCAGCAGCCTTACATCCAACACTGAAGCTTTCTTT

D: .
J: TRBJ2-7
V: TRBV7-9
size: many
CDR3: CASSFIGYEQYF
DNA: TGTGCCAGCAGCTTTATAGGGTACGAGCAGTACTTC

D: TRBD2
J: TRBJ2-1
V: TRBV20-1
size: many
CDR3: CSARATPTGLAGPDWSDYNEQFF
DNA: TGCAGTGCTAGAGCAACTCCGACCGGACTAGCGGGACCTGACTGGTCTGACTACAATGAGCAGTTCTTC

D: .
J: TRBJ2-1
V: TRBV20-1
size: few
CDR3: CSARNALPMYNEQFF
DNA: TGCAGTGCTAGAAACGCCCTTCCCATGTACAATGAGCAGTTCTTC

D: .
J: TRBJ2-1
V: TRBV10-3
size: .
CDR3: CAIRVLNNEQFF
DNA: TGTGCCATCAGGGTACTGAACAATGAGCAGTTCTTC

D: TRBD2
J: TRBJ2-2
V: TRBV27
size: many
CDR3: CASSLSTSGTGELFF
DNA: TGTGCCAGCAGTTTATCGACTAGCGGGACCGGGGAGCTGTTTTTT

D: .
J: TRBJ1-1
V: TRBV27
size: .
CDR3: CASRLTQGLGNTEAFF
DNA: TGTGCCAGCAGGCTAACACAGGGTTTGGGAAACACTGAAGCTTTCTTT

D: TRBD1
J: TRBJ1-1
V: TRBV19
size: .
CDR3: CASRVALRQGNTEAFF
DNA: TGTGCCAGTAGGGTTGCCCTCAGACAGGGGAACACTGAAGCTTTCTTT

D: .
J: TRBJ1-2
V: TRBV20-1
size: many
CDR3: CSATLREGHYGYTF
DNA: TGCAGTGCTACCCTGCGCGAAGGTCACTATGGCTACACCTTC

D: TRBD2
J: TRBJ2-1
V: TRBV5-6
size: .
CDR3: CASSLYSGTLSSYNEQFF
DNA: TGTGCCAGCAGCTTGTACAGCGGGACCTTAAGCTCCTACAATGAGCAGTTCTTC

D: TRBD1
J: TRBJ2-7
V: TRBV27
size: .
CDR3: CASSQYRGRYEQYF
DNA: TGTGCCAGCAGTCAATACAGGGGACGGTACGAGCAGTACTTC

D: .
J: TRBJ2-1
V: TRBV6-6
size: .
CDR3: CASSHMGSERFF
DNA: TGTGCCAGCAGTCATATGGGAAGTGAGCGGTTCTTC

D: TRBD2
J: TRBJ2-2
V: TRBV4-1
size: .
CDR3: CASSQFSSGLDTGELFF
DNA: TGCGCCAGCAGCCAATTCTCTAGCGGGTTGGACACCGGGGAGCTGTTTTTT

D: .
J: TRBJ1-1
V: TRBV12-5
size: many
CDR3: CASVVGTNTEAFF
DNA: TGTGCTAGTGTGGTAGGGACCAACACTGAAGCTTTCTTT

D: TRBD2
J: TRBJ2-1
V: TRBV27
size: few
CDR3: CASSPINPGLVSSEQFF
DNA: TGTGCCAGCTCGCCTATCAATCCGGGACTAGTATCATCAGAGCAGTTCTTC

D: .
J: TRBJ1-1
V: TRBV6-5
size: many
CDR3: CASSYVGGEAFF
DNA: TGTGCCAGCAGTTACGTTGGTGGCGAAGCTTTCTTT

D: .
J: TRBJ2-6
V: TRBV10-2
size: many
CDR3: CASSEGSGANVLTF
DNA: TGCGCCAGCAGTGAGGGATCTGGGGCCAACGTCCTGACTTTC

D: .
J: TRBJ2-7
V: TRBV28
size: few
CDR3: CASSLDRGTYEQYF
DNA: TGTGCCAGCAGTCTGGACAGAGGCACCTACGAGCAGTACTTC

D: .
J: TRBJ2-5
V: TRBV5-5
size: many
CDR3: CASSGQGRYQETQYF
DNA: TGTGCCAGCAGCGGCCAGGGGAGGTACCAAGAGACCCAGTACTTC

D: .
J: TRBJ1-4
V: TRBV2
size: many
CDR3: CASCTGGGNEKLFF
DNA: TGTGCCAGCTGCACGGGGGGGGGCAATGAAAAACTGTTTTTT

D: .
J: TRBJ2-3
V: TRBV4-3
size: many
CDR3: CASSLSWNPTDTQYF
DNA: TGCGCCAGCAGCCTCAGCTGGAACCCCACAGATACGCAGTATTTT